The source of this TCR beta chain is a study of PD-1 blockade in classical Hodgkin lymphoma. Measured with immunoSEQ multiplex PCR; TCRdb has only the in-frame clones, and not every one. The sample yields 2,000 to 2,500 clones, approximately 85% seen once. With no exception, relapse followed autologous stem cell transplantation in all patients, and brentuximab vedotin exposure varied. The TCR originated in a human donor with classical Hodgkin lymphoma. Here the sequenced sample was peripheral blood mononuclear cells (PBMCs), taken at baseline.

The DNA for the CDR3 is TGTGCCAGCAGCTTAGCAATGAACACTGAAGCTTTCTTT. Its translation is CASSLAMNTEAFF. The gene calls are TRBV7-3 and TRBJ1-1; D gene ambiguous. This CDR3 has 13 residues. Germline V lookup: CDR1 SGHTA, CDR2 FQGTGA. V was pared by 2 bases and J by 0 bases, with 4 bases between.